This TCR beta chain was sequenced for a study of blood T cell repertoires in COVID-19. Study context: Sites in the United States, Italy and Spain provided acute and convalescent COVID-19 samples. In each case, the material was cDNA or gDNA derived from T cells, B-cell-depleted T cells, or PBMCs.

Original handling: By means of reference gene primer amplification, nucleated cell counts were estimated. The method was immunoSEQ multiplex PCR; TCRdb's version includes in-frame clones alone and lacks a portion of them. V and J calls and clone size are those listed in that table; D and trimming were worked out from the DNA. The sample contains more than 70,000 clones, roughly 83% of which appear only once. The V segment lost 5 bases and the J segment 8 bases; nucleotides outside the gene matches: 16. CDR1 is LNHDA, CDR2 SQIVND, per germline (reference sequence). The CDR3 has 17 residues. The TCR comes from a human donor in a cohort sampled during active COVID-19. J is TRBJ1-2 and V is TRBV19; 11 bases line up with TRBD1. Specimen: peripheral blood. CDR3 residues: CASSRNSLAGTGGGYTF. CDR3 in DNA: TGTGCCAGTAGTCGAAATTCTCTTGCCGGGACAGGGGGAGGCTACACCTTC.